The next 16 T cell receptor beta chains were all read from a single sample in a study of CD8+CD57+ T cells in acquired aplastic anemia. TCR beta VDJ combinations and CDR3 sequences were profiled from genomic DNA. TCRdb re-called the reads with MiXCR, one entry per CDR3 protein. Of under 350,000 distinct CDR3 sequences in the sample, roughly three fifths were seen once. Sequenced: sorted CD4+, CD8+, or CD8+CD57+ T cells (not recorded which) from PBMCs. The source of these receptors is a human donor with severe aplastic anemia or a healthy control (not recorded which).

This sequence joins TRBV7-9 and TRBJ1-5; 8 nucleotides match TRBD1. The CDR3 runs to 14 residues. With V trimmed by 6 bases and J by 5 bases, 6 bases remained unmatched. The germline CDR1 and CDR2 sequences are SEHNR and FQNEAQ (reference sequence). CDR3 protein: CASRLDREDQPQHF. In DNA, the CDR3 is TGTGCCAGCAGGCTGGACAGGGAGGATCAGCCCCAGCATTTT.

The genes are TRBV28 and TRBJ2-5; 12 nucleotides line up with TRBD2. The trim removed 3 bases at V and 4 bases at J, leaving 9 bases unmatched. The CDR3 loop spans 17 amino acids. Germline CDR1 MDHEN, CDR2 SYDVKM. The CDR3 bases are TGTGCCAGCAGTTTCGGCCTAGCGGGAGGGCCAGGAGAGACCCAGTACTTC. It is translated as CASSFGLAGGPGETQYF.

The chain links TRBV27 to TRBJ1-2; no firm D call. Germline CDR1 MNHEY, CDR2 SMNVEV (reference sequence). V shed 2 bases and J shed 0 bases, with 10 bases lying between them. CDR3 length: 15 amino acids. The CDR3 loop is CASSLDGAPNYGYTF. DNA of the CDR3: TGTGCCAGCAGTTTAGACGGAGCCCCTAACTATGGCTACACCTTC.

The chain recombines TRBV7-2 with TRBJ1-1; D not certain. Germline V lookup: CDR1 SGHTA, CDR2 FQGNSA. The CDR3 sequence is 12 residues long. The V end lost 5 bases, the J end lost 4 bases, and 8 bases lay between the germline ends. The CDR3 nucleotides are TGTGCCAGCAGCGAAGGAATCACTGAAGCTTTCTTT. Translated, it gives CASSEGITEAFF.

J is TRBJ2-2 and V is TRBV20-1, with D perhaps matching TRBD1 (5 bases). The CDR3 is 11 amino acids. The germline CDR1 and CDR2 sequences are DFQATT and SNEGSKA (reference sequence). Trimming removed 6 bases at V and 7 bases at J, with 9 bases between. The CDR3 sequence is CSAGQHGELFF. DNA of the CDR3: TGCAGTGCCGGACAACACGGGGAGCTGTTTTTT.

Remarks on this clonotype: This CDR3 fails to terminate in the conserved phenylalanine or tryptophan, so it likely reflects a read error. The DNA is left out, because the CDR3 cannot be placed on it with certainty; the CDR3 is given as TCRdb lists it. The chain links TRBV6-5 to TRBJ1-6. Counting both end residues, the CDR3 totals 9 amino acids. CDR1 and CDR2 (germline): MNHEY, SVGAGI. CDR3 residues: CASRRLVQL.

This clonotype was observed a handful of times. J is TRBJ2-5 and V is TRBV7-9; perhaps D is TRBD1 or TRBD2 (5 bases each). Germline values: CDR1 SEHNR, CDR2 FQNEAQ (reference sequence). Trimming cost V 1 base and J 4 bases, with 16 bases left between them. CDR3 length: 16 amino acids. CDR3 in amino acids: CASSLGGYRRAETQYF. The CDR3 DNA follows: TGTGCCAGCAGCTTAGGGGGGTACAGAAGGGCAGAGACCCAGTACTTC.

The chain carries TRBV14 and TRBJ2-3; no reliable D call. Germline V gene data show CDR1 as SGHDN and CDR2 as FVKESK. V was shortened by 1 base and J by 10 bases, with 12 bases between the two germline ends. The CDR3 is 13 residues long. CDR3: CASSQASPIAQYF. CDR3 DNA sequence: TGTGCCAGCAGCCAAGCTTCTCCGATAGCGCAGTATTTT.

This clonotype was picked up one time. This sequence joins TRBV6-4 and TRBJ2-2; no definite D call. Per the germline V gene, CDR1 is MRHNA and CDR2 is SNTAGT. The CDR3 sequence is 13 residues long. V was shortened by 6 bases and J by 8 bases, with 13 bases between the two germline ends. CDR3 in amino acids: CASSAAPTGELFF. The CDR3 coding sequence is TGTGCCAGCAGCGCCGCTCCGACAGGGGAGCTGTTTTTT.

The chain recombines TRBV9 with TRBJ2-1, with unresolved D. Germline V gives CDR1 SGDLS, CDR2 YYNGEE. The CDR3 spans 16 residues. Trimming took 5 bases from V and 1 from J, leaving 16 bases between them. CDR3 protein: CASSEGPLGSYNEQFF. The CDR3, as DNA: TGTGCCAGCAGTGAAGGGCCTCTGGGGTCCTACAATGAGCAGTTCTTC.

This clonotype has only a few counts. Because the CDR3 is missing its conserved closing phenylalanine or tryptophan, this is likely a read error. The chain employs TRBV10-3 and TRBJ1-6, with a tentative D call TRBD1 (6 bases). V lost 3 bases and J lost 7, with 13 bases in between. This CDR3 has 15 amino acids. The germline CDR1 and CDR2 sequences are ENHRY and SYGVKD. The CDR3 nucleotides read TGTGCCATCAGTGATCGGACAGCAGGGAATTCACCCCTCCACCTT. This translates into CAISDRTAGNSPLHL.

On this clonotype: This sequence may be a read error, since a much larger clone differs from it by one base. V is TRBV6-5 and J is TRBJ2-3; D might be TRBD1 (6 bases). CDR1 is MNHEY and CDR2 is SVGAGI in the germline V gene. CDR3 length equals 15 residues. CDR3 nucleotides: TGTGCCAGCAGTCGTATACAGGGTGGGGCAGATACGCGGTATTTT. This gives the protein CASSRIQGGADTRYF.

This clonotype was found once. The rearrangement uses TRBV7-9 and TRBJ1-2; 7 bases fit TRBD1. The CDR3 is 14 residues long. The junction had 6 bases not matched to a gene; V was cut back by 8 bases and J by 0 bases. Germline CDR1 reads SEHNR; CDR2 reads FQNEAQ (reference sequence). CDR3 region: CASGRDSANYGYTF. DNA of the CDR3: TGTGCCAGCGGTCGGGACAGCGCTAACTATGGCTACACCTTC.

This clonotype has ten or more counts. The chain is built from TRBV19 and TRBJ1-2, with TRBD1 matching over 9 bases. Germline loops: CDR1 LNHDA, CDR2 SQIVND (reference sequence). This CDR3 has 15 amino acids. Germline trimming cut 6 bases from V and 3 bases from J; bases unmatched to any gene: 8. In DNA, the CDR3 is TGTGCCAGTAGCCACACAGGGGGCGGACACTATGGCTACACCTTC. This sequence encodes CASSHTGGGHYGYTF.

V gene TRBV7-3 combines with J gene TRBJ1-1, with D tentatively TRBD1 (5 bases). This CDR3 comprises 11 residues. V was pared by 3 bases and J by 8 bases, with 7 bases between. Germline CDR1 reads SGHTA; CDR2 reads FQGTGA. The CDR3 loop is CASSFRGEAFF. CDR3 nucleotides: TGTGCCAGCAGCTTTCGGGGCGAAGCTTTCTTT.

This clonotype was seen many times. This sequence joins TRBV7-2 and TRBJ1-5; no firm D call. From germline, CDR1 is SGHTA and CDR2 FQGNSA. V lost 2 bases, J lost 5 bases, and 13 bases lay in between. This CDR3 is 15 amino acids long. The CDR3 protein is CASSLLTRGDQPQHF. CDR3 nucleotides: TGTGCCAGCAGCTTATTGACCCGTGGGGATCAGCCCCAGCATTTT.